This TCR beta chain came from a study of ipilimumab plus nivolumab after autologous stem cell transplantation. For the study at large: A median of about 8 nivolumab and a few ipilimumab doses were given. Study findings and constraints: TCR repertoire, Treg phenotype and gut microbiota reportedly support more study of this approach.

Sequenced by immunoSEQ multiplex PCR; TCRdb stores in-frame clones only, minus some. The sample records about 20,000 clones, around four fifths being singletons. V dropped 3 bases and J dropped 7; count of bases not matched to a gene: 6. Germline CDR1 is MDHEN and CDR2 is SYDVKM. This CDR3 is built from 14 residues. A word on this clone: The antigen remains unidentified.

Starting 14 to 28 days after autologous transplant, ipilimumab 1 mg/kg was given. Dosing: nivolumab 3 mg/kg IV, weeks 1, 4, 7, 10, then every two weeks to week 26. This specimen consisted of PBMCs, obtained in a trial of ipilimumab plus nivolumab as post-transplant consolidation. This receptor was obtained from a male donor with diffuse large B-cell lymphoma. This sequence joins TRBV28 and TRBJ2-5; TRBD2 agrees at 9 bases. The chain's CDR3 is CASSFGGGAGTQYF. CDR3 DNA sequence: TGTGCCAGCAGTTTTGGCGGGGGGGCCGGGACCCAGTACTTC. The complete variable domain, with remaining parts taken from reference TRBV28 and TRBJ2-5, reads DVKVTQSSRYLVKRTGEKVFLECVQDMDHENMFWYRQDPGLGLRLIYFSYDVKMKEKGDIPEGYSVSREKKERFSLILESASTNQTSMYLCASSFGGGAGTQYFGPGTRLLVL.